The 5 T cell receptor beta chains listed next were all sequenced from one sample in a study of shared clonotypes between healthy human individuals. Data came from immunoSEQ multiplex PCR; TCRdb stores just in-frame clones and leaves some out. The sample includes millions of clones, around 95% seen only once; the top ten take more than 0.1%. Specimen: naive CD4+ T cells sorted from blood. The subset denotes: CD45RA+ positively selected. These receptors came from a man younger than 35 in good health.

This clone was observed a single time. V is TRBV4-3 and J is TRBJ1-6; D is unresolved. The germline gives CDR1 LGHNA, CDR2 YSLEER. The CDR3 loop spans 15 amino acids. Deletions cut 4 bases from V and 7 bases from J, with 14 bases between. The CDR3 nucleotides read TGCGCCAGCAGCCCACAGCTGGCCTTCAATTCACCCCTCCACTTT. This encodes CASSPQLAFNSPLHF.

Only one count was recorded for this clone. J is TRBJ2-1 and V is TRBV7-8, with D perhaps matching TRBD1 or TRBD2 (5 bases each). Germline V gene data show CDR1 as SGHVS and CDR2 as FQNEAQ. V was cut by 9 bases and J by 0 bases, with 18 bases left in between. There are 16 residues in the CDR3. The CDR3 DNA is TGTGCCAGTAGCCCCGGGGACCTGAGCTCCTACAATGAGCAGTTCTTC. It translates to CASSPGDLSSYNEQFF.

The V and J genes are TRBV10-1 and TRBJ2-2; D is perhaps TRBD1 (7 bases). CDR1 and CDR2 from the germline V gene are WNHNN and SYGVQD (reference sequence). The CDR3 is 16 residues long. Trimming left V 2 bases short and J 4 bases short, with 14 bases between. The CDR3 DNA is TGCGCCAGCAGTGAGGACCGACAGGGAGGCACCGGGGAGCTGTTTTTT. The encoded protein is CASSEDRQGGTGELFF.

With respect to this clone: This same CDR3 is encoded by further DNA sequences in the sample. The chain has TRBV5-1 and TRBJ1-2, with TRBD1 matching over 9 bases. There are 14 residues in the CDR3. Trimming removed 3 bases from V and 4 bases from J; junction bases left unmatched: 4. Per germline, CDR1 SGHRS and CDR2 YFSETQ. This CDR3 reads CASSSGQGVYGYTF. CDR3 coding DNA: TGCGCCAGCAGCTCGGGACAGGGAGTCTATGGCTACACCTTC. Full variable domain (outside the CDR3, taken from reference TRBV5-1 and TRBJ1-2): KAGVTQTPRYLIKTRGQQVTLSCSPISGHRSVSWYQQTPGQGLQFLFEYFSETQRNKGNFPGRFSGRQFSNSRSEMNVSTLELGDSALYLCASSSGQGVYGYTFGSGTRLTVV.

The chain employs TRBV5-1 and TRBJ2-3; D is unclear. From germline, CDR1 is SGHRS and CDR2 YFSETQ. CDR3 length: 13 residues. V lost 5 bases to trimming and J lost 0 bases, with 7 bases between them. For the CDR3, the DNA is TGCGCCAGCAGAAGACCTAGCACAGATACGCAGTATTTT. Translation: CASRRPSTDTQYF.